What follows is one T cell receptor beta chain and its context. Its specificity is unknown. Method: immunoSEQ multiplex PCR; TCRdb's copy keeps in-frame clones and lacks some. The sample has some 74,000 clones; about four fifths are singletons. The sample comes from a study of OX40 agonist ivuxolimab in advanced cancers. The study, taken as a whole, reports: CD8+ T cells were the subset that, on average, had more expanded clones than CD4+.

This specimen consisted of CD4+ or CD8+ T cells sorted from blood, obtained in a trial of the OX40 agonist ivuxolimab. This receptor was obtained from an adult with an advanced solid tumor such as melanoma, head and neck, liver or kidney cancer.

The CDR3 DNA reads as TGTGCCAGCAGTGACAGGGAGGATAATGAAAAACTGTTTTTT. Translating gives CASSDREDNEKLFF. The chain recombines TRBV7-6 with TRBJ1-4; TRBD1 agrees at 7 bases. The length of the CDR3 is 14 residues. From germline, CDR1 is SGHVS and CDR2 FNYEAQ. Germline trimming cut 6 bases from V and 4 bases from J; bases unmatched to any gene: 5.